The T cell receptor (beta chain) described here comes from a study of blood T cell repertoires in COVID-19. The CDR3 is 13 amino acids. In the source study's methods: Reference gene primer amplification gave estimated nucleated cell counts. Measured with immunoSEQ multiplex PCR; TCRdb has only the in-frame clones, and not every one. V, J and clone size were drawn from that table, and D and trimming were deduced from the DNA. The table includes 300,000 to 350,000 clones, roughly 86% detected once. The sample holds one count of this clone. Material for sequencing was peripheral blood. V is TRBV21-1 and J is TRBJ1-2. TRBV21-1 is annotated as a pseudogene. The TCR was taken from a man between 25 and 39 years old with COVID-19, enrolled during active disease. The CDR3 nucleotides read TGTGCCAGCAGCTTCCGTCGACGGGAAGGCTACACCTTC. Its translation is CASSFRRREGYTF.